Below, one T cell receptor (beta chain) is given with its context. This clonotype has more than one count but fewer than ten. The antigen it recognizes is unknown. No quality values exist for individual bases; no much larger clone is one base distant. Library creation used multiplex PCR. Sequencing relied on an Illumina HiSeq 4000. iRepertoire HTBI primers and Arm-PCR amplification of CDR3 regions were used to construct TCR beta libraries. Gel purification was performed on PCR products prior to sequencing. The authors' pipeline ran thus. Gene usage analysis of CDR3 amino acid clonotypes used the 62 TRBV and around 14 TRBJ segments found across samples. Filtered high-quality paired reads were merged into contigs using COPE and FqMerger. BLAST was used to align contigs to the IMGT TRBV, TRBD and TRBJ reference genes, and CDR3 was defined following IMGT. Any clonotype with a frequency above 0.1% was counted as a highly expanded clone. Shannon entropy served as the measure of repertoire diversity, while the Gini coefficient captured V-J evenness. Clonotypes shared by more than one individual were considered public. Clones were called with MiXCR by TCRdb after fastp trimmed the public reads at Q25, and only in-frame beta chains were retained. Here each entry gathers all rows of one CDR3 protein and keeps the most common genes and DNA. The V and J calls, along with clone size, are taken from TCRdb and not from the paper's own processing. The sample profile shows approximately 500,000 distinct CDR3 sequences; 20% to 25% of them were found once. The top ten clones comprise approximately 6.4% of the sample.

The sample is drawn from a study of regulatory T cells in long-lasting Graves disease (dated by TCRdb to about 2021). At the level of the whole study: Persistent Graves' disease meant more than 5 years of antithyroid drug treatment with TSH receptor autoantibodies that stayed positive. Patients with persistent Graves' disease were compared with patients with newly diagnosed Graves' disease using TCR sequencing and RNA sequencing of peripheral blood. A total of about 33 samples were covered by TCR sequencing, comprising approximately 13 persistent and around 20 newly diagnosed Graves' disease patients. The study was registered as a clinical trial and conducted in China. On average, persistent Graves' disease patients in the clinical cohort had been on antithyroid drugs for around ten years. Study-wide conclusions, independent of this receptor: Sequencing and analysis were restricted to the TCR beta chain. The study examined only peripheral blood because the primary lesion, thyroid tissue, could not be accessed. Lower TCR Shannon entropy and fewer highly expanded clones were observed in persistent Graves' disease patients than in newly diagnosed patients, which suggested clonal expansion. TRBV28, TRBJ1-2 and TRBJ2-5 were preferentially used in persistent disease, while TRBV20-1 and TRBJ2-1 were favored in newly diagnosed disease. More public clonotypes were shared among persistent patients (roughly 3,000) than among newly diagnosed patients (966). The small sample size was acknowledged by the authors as a limitation that may reduce accuracy.

Per the germline V gene, MDHEN is the CDR1 and SYDVKM is the CDR2. The CDR3 runs 15 residues from the cysteine to the phenylalanine. Only the CDR3 portion is preserved as DNA: 45 bases, with reading frame beginning at the first base. The germline V end is reduced by 3 bases and the J end by 4 bases; junction bases left unmatched: 2. What this sample's time point label stands for: persistent/refractory GD, antithyroid drugs over 5 years with positive TRAb. For both TCR sequencing and RNA sequencing, RNA was extracted from PBMCs using TRIzol. Graves' disease was diagnosed according to American Thyroid Association guidelines. Patients were recruited from an endocrinology department in Xi'an, China. From each patient, around 9.3 milliliters of peripheral blood was collected into an EDTA anticoagulant tube. Ficoll Paque Plus density gradient separation was used to isolate PBMCs, and no additional T cell sorting was done. RNA quality was checked with an Agilent 2100 Bioanalyzer and agarose gel, and concentration with a NanoDrop 2000.

The receptor's source is a female donor with Graves disease. Recombination connected TRBV28 to TRBJ2-2, with TRBD2 identical over 10 junction bases. Material: peripheral blood mononuclear cells (PBMCs), obtained when the disease was refractory, from a patient treated with antithyroid drugs. CDR3 region: CASSFRLAGTGELFF. The DNA sequence follows: TGTGCCAGCAGTTTTCGACTAGCGGGCACCGGGGAGCTGTTTTTT.